What follows are 11 T cell receptor beta chains derived from one specimen sequenced in a study of T cells in Graves' hyperthyroidism and ophthalmopathy. The source material, RNA transcripts, was used to amplify TCR beta CDR3 regions. During a first-round RT-PCR of the TCR CDR3, the HTBI primer set was used. TCRdb reanalysed the multiplex PCR reads using MiXCR and keeps one entry per CDR3 protein. The sample has about 250,000 distinct CDR3 sequences, approximately 23% seen once. Sequencing used blood. The receptors here all came from a woman in her 40s with Graves' ophthalmopathy.

The chain links TRBV6-2 or TRBV6-3 to TRBJ2-2; 9 bases are a match to TRBD2. Looked up from germline, CDR1 is MNHEY and CDR2 is SVGEGT. The CDR3 consists of 18 residues. V trimming: 0 bases; J trimming: 5 bases; junction bases outside the gene matches: 10. In DNA form, the CDR3 reads TGTGCCAGCAGTTACTCGTTAGCGGGAGCTGGGGGGACCGGGGAGCTGTTTTTT. As protein: CASSYSLAGAGGTGELFF.

V gene TRBV27 combines with J gene TRBJ2-5; no definite D call. Trimming stripped 10 bases from V and 4 bases from J, with 16 bases between. The CDR3 is made up of 13 amino acids. Germline V lookup: CDR1 MNHEY, CDR2 SMNVEV (reference sequence). The CDR3: CATSAALGETQYF. CDR3 DNA sequence: TGTGCCACATCCGCGGCCCTGGGAGAGACCCAGTACTTC.

Ten or more counts support this clonotype. V gene TRBV7-2 combines with J gene TRBJ1-5, with TRBD1 matching 8 bases. J lost 4 bases, V lost 5 bases, and 7 bases had no gene match. Germline lookup yields CDR1 SGHTA and CDR2 FQGNSA. The CDR3 runs to 15 residues. The CDR3 loop is CASSPSRTGNQPQHF. The DNA for the CDR3 is TGTGCCAGCAGCCCTTCCCGGACAGGGAATCAGCCCCAGCATTTT.

The chain combines TRBV4-1 with TRBJ2-7, with 7 nucleotides matching TRBD2. The CDR3 covers 17 residues. The junction had 12 bases not matched to a gene; V was cut back by 4 bases and J by 0 bases. CDR1 is MGHRA and CDR2 is YSYEKL in the germline V gene. The CDR3 DNA sequence: TGCGCCAGCAGCCTCCGATCGGAAGCGGGATCCTCCTACGAGCAGTACTTC. It is translated as CASSLRSEAGSSYEQYF.

This clonotype was seen ten or more times. V is TRBV7-2 and J is TRBJ2-5, with 7 bases matching TRBD2. Germline loops: CDR1 SGHTA, CDR2 FQGNSA. There are 16 residues in the CDR3. Trimming took 3 bases from V and 4 from J; bases not matched to a gene: 11. The CDR3 DNA follows: TGTGCCAGCAGCTTGAGCGGGACGTTGGGGCGAGAGACCCAGTACTTC. Its translation: CASSLSGTLGRETQYF. Using reference TRBV7-2 and TRBJ2-5 for the parts outside the CDR3, the full variable domain is GAGVSQSPSNKVTEKGKDVELRCDPISGHTALYWYRQSLGQGLEFLIYFQGNSAPDKSGLPSDRFSAERTGGSVSTLTIQRTQQEDSAVYLCASSLSGTLGRETQYFGPGTRLLVL.

This clonotype was counted once. This chain links TRBV7-2 with TRBJ2-5, with D perhaps being TRBD1 or TRBD2 (5 bases each). CDR3 size: 15 residues. V lost 6 bases, J lost 9 bases, and 23 bases lay in between. Looked up from germline, CDR1 is SGHTA and CDR2 is FQGNSA. The CDR3 here is CASSSPRWGSWAQYF. CDR3 DNA: TGTGCCAGCAGTTCCCCCCGGTGGGGGTCGTGGGCCCAGTACTTC.

The genes are TRBV29-1 and TRBJ2-7, with D perhaps matching TRBD1 or TRBD2 (5 bases each). Germline CDR1 reads SQVTM; CDR2 reads ANQGSEA. The CDR3 is 13 amino acids. Trimming removed 3 bases at V and 4 bases at J, with 13 bases between. For the CDR3, the DNA is TGCAGCGTTGAGGTGGGACGAGGTTACGAGCAGTACTTC. Encoded protein: CSVEVGRGYEQYF.

For the CDR3, the DNA is TGTGCCAGTAAGGCGCGGGAGACCCACGAGCAGTACTTC. It yields the protein CASKARETHEQYF. The chain is built from TRBV19 and TRBJ2-7, with TRBD2 matching 7 bases. Per germline, CDR1 LNHDA and CDR2 SQIVND (reference sequence). The CDR3 contains 13 residues. The ends lost 7 bases at V and 5 bases at J; junction bases unmatched: 8.

This clonotype was seen ten or more times. Compared with germline, one end of the junction differs, possibly owing to a read error. V usage is TRBV7-7 and J usage is TRBJ2-2, with D hard to call. Germline lookup yields CDR1 SSHAT and CDR2 FNYEAQ (reference sequence). The CDR3 is 14 residues long. The CDR3 spells CASSLRVGNGELFF. The CDR3 DNA sequence: TGTGCTAGCAGCTTAAGAGTTGGGAACGGGGAGCTGTTTTTT. The variable domain in full, completed from reference TRBV7-7 and TRBJ2-2, reads GAGVSQSPRYKVTKRGQDVTLRCDPISSHATLYWYQQALGQGPEFLTYFNYEAQPDKSGLPSDRFSAERPEGSISTLTIQRTEQRDSAMYRCASSLRVGNGELFFGEGSRLTVL.

This chain links TRBV19 with TRBJ2-6; D might be TRBD1 or TRBD2, each matching 6 bases. With 8 bases removed from V and 0 bases from J, the gap between germline ends came to 17 bases. The CDR3 sequence is 17 residues long. Germline lookup yields CDR1 LNHDA and CDR2 SQIVND (reference sequence). CDR3 sequence: CASGGGQTFSGANVLTF. CDR3 sequence (DNA): TGTGCCAGTGGAGGGGGGCAAACCTTCTCTGGGGCCAACGTCCTGACTTTC.

This clonotype showed up many times. The chain carries TRBV20-1 and TRBJ1-5; D gene unclear. The V end lost 1 base, the J end lost 3 bases, and 10 bases lay between the germline ends. The CDR3 covers 14 residues. Per the germline V gene, CDR1 is DFQATT and CDR2 is SNEGSKA (reference sequence). Here the CDR3 DNA reads TGCAGTGCTAGAGCAGGCCAGAACAATCAGCCCCAGCATTTT. Its protein product is CSARAGQNNQPQHF.